The 8 T cell receptor beta chains below were found in one sample sequenced in a study of shared clonotypes between healthy human individuals. Here immunoSEQ multiplex PCR was the method, and the copy in TCRdb shows in-frame clones only, minus some. Among just over 2,000,000 clones, 85% to 95% were seen once, and the ten largest hold 1% to 1.3%. The naive CD8 population came from CD45RO-negative cells selected for CCR7, without terminally differentiated effector memory CD45RA+ cells. The sample comprised naive CD8+ T cells sorted from blood. These receptors originate from a man in his late teens or twenties in good health.

J is TRBJ2-3 and V is TRBV5-1; the match to TRBD2 covers 7 bases. Germline trimming cut 0 bases from V and 0 bases from J; bases unmatched to any gene: 4. This CDR3 region has 16 residues. The V gene's germline CDR1 is SGHRS and CDR2 YFSETQ. The CDR3: CASSLVASGSTDTQYF. The CDR3 nucleotides are TGCGCCAGCAGCTTGGTGGCTAGCGGTAGCACAGATACGCAGTATTTT.

This clone has only a few counts. The chain joins TRBV27 to TRBJ1-4; D is possibly TRBD1 (5 bases). The germline V and J ends were trimmed by 7 bases and 7 bases, with 19 bases remaining between them. This CDR3 region has 15 residues. Germline CDR1 and CDR2: MNHEY and SMNVEV (reference sequence). The CDR3 here is CASKRRQGDSEKLFF. CDR3 bases: TGTGCCAGCAAGCGGAGGCAGGGAGATAGTGAAAAACTGTTTTTT. Filled out from reference TRBV27 and TRBJ1-4, the complete variable domain reads EAQVTQNPRYLITVTGKKLTVTCSQNMNHEYMSWYRQDPGLGLRQIYYSMNVEVTDKGDVPEGYKVSRKEKRNFPLILESPSPNQTSLYFCASKRRQGDSEKLFFGSGTQLSVL.

The V gene is TRBV6-5, the J gene TRBJ2-1, with 9 nucleotides matching TRBD2. Germline V gene sequence: CDR1 MNHEY, CDR2 SVGAGI. CDR3 length: 15 residues. V dropped 6 bases and J dropped 1; count of bases not matched to a gene: 4. Here the CDR3 DNA reads TGTGCCAGCAGGAAAGCGGGAGGATCCTACAATGAGCAGTTCTTC. Translated, it gives CASRKAGGSYNEQFF.

With respect to this clone: Other DNA sequences within the sample encode an identical CDR3. The chain joins TRBV28 to TRBJ1-5; 7 nucleotides agree with TRBD1. The germline CDR1 and CDR2 sequences are MDHEN and SYDVKM. This CDR3 has 15 amino acids. V shed 5 bases and J 4 bases; nucleotides not matched to a gene: 8. The chain's CDR3 is CASSPQGVGNQPQHF. In nucleotides, the CDR3 is TGTGCCAGCAGTCCTCAGGGGGTGGGTAATCAGCCCCAGCATTTT.

The CDR3 protein is CASRSGSSYEQYF. CDR3 DNA sequence: TGTGCCAGCAGATCCGGGTCCTCCTACGAGCAGTACTTC. The chain uses TRBV6-1 and TRBJ2-7; D is ambiguous. Trimming shortened V by 6 bases and J by 0 bases, and 9 bases separated the two germline ends. This CDR3 is built from 13 residues. Germline V lookup: CDR1 MNHNS, CDR2 SASEGT.

The V call is TRBV6-6, the J call TRBJ1-5, with a possible D match to TRBD1 (6 bases). The CDR3 totals 15 residues. With 6 bases removed from V and 3 bases from J, the gap between germline ends came to 15 bases. Germline CDR1 MNHNY, CDR2 SVGAGI (reference sequence). In DNA, the CDR3 is TGTGCCAGCAGCTACGGGGGGGGGCTCAATCAGCCCCAGCATTTT. This encodes CASSYGGGLNQPQHF.

This clone has just a few counts. The CDR3 sequence is CASSHSDGELFF. For the CDR3, the DNA is TGTGCCAGCAGCCACTCAGACGGGGAGCTGTTTTTT. The J gene is TRBJ2-2, the V gene TRBV6-5; D gene unclear. V lost 6 bases to trimming and J lost 7 bases, with 9 bases between them. CDR1 and CDR2 (germline): MNHEY, SVGAGI. This CDR3 has 12 residues.

As concerns this clone: The sample holds other DNA sequences that translate to the same CDR3. V and J are TRBV19 and TRBJ1-1; D not resolved. CDR1 LNHDA and CDR2 SQIVND come from the germline V gene (reference sequence). There are 12 residues in the CDR3. V lost 5 bases to trimming and J lost 2 bases, with 6 bases between them. The CDR3 nucleotides are TGTGCCAGTAGTGCGGGTAACACTGAAGCTTTCTTT. Protein product: CASSAGNTEAFF.